This T cell receptor beta chain was recorded in a study of regulatory T cells in long-lasting Graves disease. Time point specified: newly diagnosed GD, antithyroid drugs for less than 3 months. RNA extracted from PBMCs served as the sequencing template. At least ten counts were recorded for this clonotype. The TCR beta library used iRepertoire HTBI primers with Arm-PCR amplification of CDR3. TCRdb ran MiXCR on the multiplex PCR reads and lists one entry per CDR3 protein. In the table there are 350,000 to 450,000 distinct CDR3 sequences, approximately 10% of which are singletons. CDR1 and CDR2 from the germline V gene are DFQATT and SNEGSKA (reference sequence). Trimming removed 4 bases from V and 5 bases from J, with 15 bases in between. This CDR3 has 14 amino acids. Separately, the same data were catalogued under a study of T cells in Graves' hyperthyroidism and ophthalmopathy.

The chain joins TRBV20-1 to TRBJ2-1; possibly TRBD2 for D (5 bases). This sequence was found in a young woman with Graves disease. The sample was peripheral blood mononuclear cells (PBMCs), taken at new diagnosis, from a patient treated with antithyroid drugs. For the CDR3, the DNA is TGCAGTGCTAAGGTAGCGTCGAGGGACAATGAGCAGTTCTTC. Translating gives CSAKVASRDNEQFF.